This T cell receptor (beta chain) was sequenced for a study of blood T cells in healthy people across ages (dated by TCRdb to about 2015). Notes on the research overall: In model experiments, template switching captured roughly one uniquely barcoded TCR beta cDNA molecule for every two T cells. The study measured age-related changes in TCR beta repertoire diversity using deep sequencing normalized with unique cDNA molecular identifiers. Donors were grouped into four age groups: young (average roughly 16 years), middle-aged (39), aged (over 55) and long-lived (about 82). To avoid experimental bias, donors of different ages were distributed randomly across sequencing lanes. Using the same blood draw, the study looked at two additional independent replicas of 1 million unique cDNA reads for two donors, one aged 18 to 30 and the other aged 80 or older. The investigation overall reported the following: Total diversity estimates from one million sequenced T cells were considered lower bounds and underestimates. Since profiling was done on bulk unsorted PBMCs, naive and antigen-experienced compartments could not be conclusively compared. Compared with the aged group, more naive CD4+ T cells, fewer expanded clones and increased TCR diversity were shown by the long-lived group, suggesting age selection. The CMV infection status of donors was not known, potentially confounding age-related changes in expanded clonotypes. Observed TCR beta diversity per million T cells fell roughly linearly with age, and a significant reduction was already apparent by age roughly 40. The percentage of naive T cells measured by flow cytometry correlated strongly with observed TCR beta diversity.

As regards this clonotype: It lacks a known antigen. Base-call qualities are not available, and no considerably larger clone is one nucleotide away.

The donors were around 39 Caucasian individuals from Russia, aged roughly 6 to 100 years, who were systemically healthy. Each donor gave roughly 11 milliliters of peripheral blood, drawn into EDTA-treated Vacutainer tubes. Ficoll-Paque density-gradient centrifugation was used to isolate PBMCs, with at least 7 million per sample. Total RNA was extracted from PBMCs with Trizol reagent, with at least 6 micrograms obtained per sample. For every donor, an aliquot of PBMCs went through flow cytometry to measure the percentages of naive CD45RAhigh/CD27high T cells. The method was 5' RACE. A second roughly 7 to 11 cycle PCR used a sample-barcoded 5' primer and a J-beta primer mix. Each TCR beta cDNA molecule received a unique molecular identifier from a template-switch 5' adaptor carrying 12 random nucleotides. Each sample yielded at least 2.5 million CDR3-containing paired-end reads. First-strand cDNA was synthesized from all RNA with the Mint cDNA synthesis kit, primed by a TRBC-specific oligonucleotide. After uracil-DNA glycosylase treatment, a first 18-cycle PCR used universal primers M1SS and BC2_uni_R on all cDNA. The paper's data handling went like this. Each sample was normalized by randomly selecting 1 million high-quality reads, each carrying a distinct molecular identifier. Instead of being binned into consensus sequences, reads that shared molecular identifiers were thrown out. MiTCR, with a Q25 quality threshold and the strictest error-elimination algorithm, was used for CDR3 identification, clonotype clustering and error correction. A nonparametric unseen species model using Euler transformation provided a lower-bound estimate of total TCR beta diversity. TCRdb reanalyzed the raw reads on its own, using fastp at Q25 for trimming and MiXCR for clone calling, and kept in-frame beta chains. Under each unique CDR3 protein, matching rows form one entry showing the most common genes and DNA. These V and J calls are TCRdb output, not the study's own analysis. Present in this sample are 1.5 million to 2 million distinct CDR3 sequences, approximately 39% of which were seen just once. More than 20% of the sample is taken by the ten largest.

V is clipped by 2 bases and J by 8 bases, and the sequence between their germline boundaries is 9 bases long. Its CDR3 holds 13 amino acids, cysteine through phenylalanine. Kept here is only the CDR3 DNA, which spans 39 bases and is read in frame from base 1. CDR1 ENHRY and CDR2 SYGVKD are derived from the germline V gene. The TCR originated in a human donor in good health. Recombination joined TRBV10-3 with TRBJ1-4; a tentative D call is TRBD1 (5 bases match). The sample taken for sequencing was blood. CDR3 protein: CAISEGAREKLFF. The DNA sequence follows: TGTGCCATCAGTGAGGGGGCACGAGAAAAACTGTTTTTT.